A single sample gave rise to the 25 T cell receptor beta chains below, sequenced in a study of PD-1 blockade in mismatch repair-deficient tumors. Here immunoSEQ multiplex PCR was the method, and the copy in TCRdb shows in-frame clones only, minus some. Of around 52,000 clones in the sample, about 84% are singletons; the top ten hold approximately 8.4%. The source material was peripheral blood, sampled roughly 21 weeks after starting pembrolizumab. Receptors were obtained from an adult with mismatch repair-deficient cancer.

This clone is a singleton in its sample. The chain couples TRBV7-9 to TRBJ2-3, with D perhaps being TRBD1 or TRBD2 (5 bases each). CDR3 length equals 12 residues. Per germline, CDR1 SEHNR and CDR2 FQNEAQ (reference sequence). V lost 8 bases to trimming and J lost 4 bases, with 10 bases between them. Here the CDR3 reads CASALGADTQYF. The CDR3 nucleotides are TGTGCCAGCGCCCTGGGGGCAGATACGCAGTATTTT. Drawing the rest from reference TRBV7-9 and TRBJ2-3, the complete variable domain is DTGVSQNPRHKITKRGQNVTFRCDPISEHNRLYWYRQTLGQGPEFLTYFQNEAQLEKSRLLSDRFSAERPKGSFSTLEIQRTEQGDSAMYLCASALGADTQYFGPGTRLTVL.

This clone was detected only once. The chain is built from TRBV11-3 and TRBJ2-7; D possibly corresponds to TRBD2 (5 bases). V was shortened by 3 bases and J by 0 bases, with 12 bases between the two germline ends. The CDR3 extends over 15 amino acids. CDR1 is SGHNT, CDR2 YENEEA, per germline. As DNA, the CDR3 is TGTGCCAGCAGCTTGAGACGGAGGAGCTCCTACGAGCAGTACTTC. Translated, it gives CASSLRRRSSYEQYF.

The J gene is TRBJ1-2, the V gene TRBV25-1, with D uncertain. CDR3 length equals 15 residues. The V gene lost 5 bases and the J gene lost 6 bases, with 19 bases spanning the gap. The germline gives CDR1 MGHDK, CDR2 SYGVNS. CDR3 residues: CASSPPVIQGHGYTF. In nucleotides, the CDR3 is TGTGCCAGCAGTCCTCCCGTGATTCAAGGGCATGGCTACACCTTC.

The rearrangement uses TRBV15 and TRBJ1-1; D unclear. V lost 1 base to trimming and J lost 0 bases, with 6 bases between them. Germline V gene sequence: CDR1 LNHNV, CDR2 YYDKDF (reference sequence). This CDR3 is built from 14 residues. CDR3 loop: CATSRVGMNTEAFF. The CDR3 DNA sequence: TGTGCCACCAGCAGAGTCGGTATGAACACTGAAGCTTTCTTT.

J is TRBJ2-1 and V is TRBV7-9; D unresolved. The V gene lost 1 base and the J gene lost 2 bases, with 12 bases spanning the gap. Germline CDR1 reads SEHNR; CDR2 reads FQNEAQ (reference sequence). The CDR3 is 16 residues long. In nucleotides, the CDR3 is TGTGCCAGCAGCTTAGGGGCCGCGCCCACCTACAATGAGCAGTTCTTC. Protein product: CASSLGAAPTYNEQFF.

This clone has just one count. The CDR3, as DNA: TGTGCCAGCAGTGAAACTAGCGGGAGACGAACAGATACGCAGTATTTT. This encodes CASSETSGRRTDTQYF. The chain uses TRBV6-4 and TRBJ2-3; 11 bases are shared with TRBD2. The CDR3 is 16 amino acids. Germline assignment: CDR1 MRHNA and CDR2 SNTAGT. The J segment lost 3 bases and the V segment lost 3 bases, leaving 5 bases of the junction unmatched.

The rearrangement joins TRBV18 to TRBJ2-7; 8 positions match TRBD2. The ends lost 6 bases at V and 2 bases at J; junction bases unmatched: 9. This CDR3 has 15 amino acids. Per the germline V gene, CDR1 is KGHSH and CDR2 is LQKENI. The CDR3 DNA is TGTGCCAGCTCTCCAACTAGCGGCGAGGCCTACGAGCAGTACTTC. Translation: CASSPTSGEAYEQYF.

This clone was picked up a small number of times. J is TRBJ1-4 and V is TRBV7-9, with 8 bases that match TRBD1. Germline trimming cut 5 bases from V and 3 bases from J; bases unmatched to any gene: 2. Germline V lookup: CDR1 SEHNR, CDR2 FQNEAQ (reference sequence). The CDR3 is made up of 14 amino acids. This chain's CDR3 is CASSPTGANEKLFF. Here the CDR3 DNA reads TGTGCCAGCAGCCCGACAGGGGCTAATGAAAAACTGTTTTTT.

The genes are TRBV7-2 and TRBJ2-5; 9 bases agree with TRBD2. This CDR3 comprises 15 residues. V shed 9 bases, J shed 4 bases, and the junction held 12 bases outside the gene matches. Germline V gene lookup returns CDR1 SGHTA and CDR2 FQGNSA. CDR3 in amino acids: CASKLGGRAGETQYF. CDR3 nucleotides: TGTGCCAGTAAGTTAGGCGGGAGGGCGGGAGAGACCCAGTACTTC.

The chain uses TRBV6-6 and TRBJ2-1; a weak D match, TRBD2 (6 bases). Germline CDR1 and CDR2: MNHNY and SVGAGI (reference sequence). Trimming left V 5 bases short and J 4 bases short, with 12 bases between. The CDR3 is 14 amino acids. The CDR3 spells CASSRRVGYNEQFF. The CDR3 nucleotides are TGTGCCAGCAGTCGGAGGGTGGGTTACAATGAGCAGTTCTTC.

The rearrangement joins TRBV7-9 to TRBJ2-5, with a tentative D call TRBD1 (5 bases). The CDR3 loop spans 16 amino acids. With 7 bases removed from V and 0 bases from J, the gap between germline ends came to 18 bases. CDR1 SEHNR and CDR2 FQNEAQ come from the germline V gene (reference sequence). The CDR3: CASTLDRRQYQETQYF. DNA of the CDR3: TGTGCCAGCACGCTTGATAGGAGACAGTACCAAGAGACCCAGTACTTC.

The chain is built from TRBV5-4 and TRBJ2-7; no reliable D call. V lost 4 bases to trimming and J lost 3 bases, with 11 bases between them. Per the germline V gene, CDR1 is SGHNT and CDR2 is YYREEE (reference sequence). The CDR3 has 13 residues. CDR3 region: CASSTRSGYEQYF. DNA for the CDR3: TGTGCCAGCAGCACACGTTCGGGCTACGAGCAGTACTTC.

This clone came up once. This rearrangement joins TRBV10-2 to TRBJ2-7; 14 bases match TRBD2. Losses at the gene ends were 8 bases for V and 6 bases for J; bases not matched to a gene: 9. This CDR3 is 15 amino acids long. CDR1 and CDR2 (germline): WSHSY, SAAADI. The CDR3 coding sequence is TGCGCCAGCTGCAGAGGGACTAGCGGGAGTTGCGAGCAGTACTTC. This codes for CASCRGTSGSCEQYF.

The J gene is TRBJ1-1, the V gene TRBV6-6; TRBD1 agrees at 8 bases. Germline V gives CDR1 MNHNY, CDR2 SVGAGI (reference sequence). Losses at the gene ends were 7 bases for V and 1 base for J; bases not matched to a gene: 2. This CDR3 is 13 amino acids long. The CDR3 loop is CASTDRGNTEAFF. CDR3 sequence (DNA): TGTGCCAGCACCGACAGGGGGAACACTGAAGCTTTCTTT.

This clone was observed a single time. The chain has TRBV6-6 and TRBJ2-3, with 7 bases lining up with TRBD1. With 6 bases clipped from V and 5 bases from J, the junction kept 8 bases outside the gene matches. The germline gives CDR1 MNHNY, CDR2 SVGAGI (reference sequence). CDR3 length equals 14 residues. DNA for the CDR3: TGTGCCAGCAGACCAGACAGGGTGAGAGATACGCAGTATTTT. Encoded protein: CASRPDRVRDTQYF.

The chain employs TRBV29-1 and TRBJ1-3, with unresolved D. Per germline, CDR1 SQVTM and CDR2 ANQGSEA. The CDR3 loop spans 13 amino acids. V lost 7 bases and J 1 base, leaving 11 bases between the germline ends. The CDR3 nucleotides are TGCAGCGCCCGAATGGGGTCTGGAAACACCATATATTTT. Translated: CSARMGSGNTIYF.

This chain uses TRBV7-9 with TRBJ2-5, with no clear D. This CDR3 has 12 residues. Germline CDR1 SEHNR, CDR2 FQNEAQ (reference sequence). Trimming shortened V by 0 bases and J by 3 bases, and 2 bases separated the two germline ends. CDR3 in amino acids: CASSLAEETQYF. CDR3 coding DNA: TGTGCCAGCAGCTTAGCTGAAGAGACCCAGTACTTC.

The V call is TRBV11-3, the J call TRBJ2-1; 12 bases fit TRBD2. V lost 4 bases to trimming and J lost 7 bases; unmatched junction nucleotides: 2. Germline V lookup: CDR1 SGHNT, CDR2 YENEEA. The CDR3 is made up of 14 amino acids. The CDR3 DNA follows: TGTGCCAGCAGCTCTAGCGGGGGGGATAATGAGCAGTTCTTC. Its translation is CASSSSGGDNEQFF.

The chain links TRBV27 to TRBJ2-1; 11 bases align to TRBD2. After removal of 7 bases from V and 4 bases from J, the junction contained 9 bases not matched to a gene. Germline CDR1 is MNHEY and CDR2 is SMNVEV (reference sequence). The CDR3 runs 16 residues. The DNA for the CDR3 is TGTGCCAGCACTCCAACTAGCGGGAGATATTACAATGAGCAGTTCTTC. This translates into CASTPTSGRYYNEQFF.

The chain couples TRBV19 to TRBJ1-5, with no clear D. Trimming shortened V by 2 bases and J by 3 bases, and 8 bases separated the two germline ends. The CDR3 covers 14 residues. Germline V lookup: CDR1 LNHDA, CDR2 SQIVND (reference sequence). The CDR3 DNA follows: TGTGCCAGTAGTATACCCGGGCTCAATCAGCCCCAGCATTTT. It translates to CASSIPGLNQPQHF.

This clone appeared a single time. The chain combines TRBV19 with TRBJ1-5; TRBD1 is a possible D gene (5 bases). There are 17 residues in the CDR3. Per the germline V gene, CDR1 is LNHDA and CDR2 is SQIVND (reference sequence). Deletions cut 6 bases from V and 3 bases from J, with 21 bases between. CDR3 in amino acids: CASSPRAGLGNNQPQHF. CDR3 DNA sequence: TGTGCCAGTAGCCCTAGGGCGGGACTTGGGAACAATCAGCCCCAGCATTTT.

This chain connects TRBV5-8 to TRBJ1-5; the D gene is possibly TRBD1 (5 bases). There are 12 residues in the CDR3. Germline values: CDR1 SGHTS, CDR2 YDEGEE. Trimming stripped 6 bases from V and 11 bases from J, with 15 bases between. CDR3: CASTLEGRAQHF. The CDR3 DNA reads TGTGCCAGCACCCTAGAAGGCAGGGCCCAGCATTTT. The whole variable domain, filled in from reference TRBV5-8 and TRBJ1-5, reads EAGVTQSPTHLIKTRGQQATLRCSPISGHTSVYWYQQALGLGLQFLLWYDEGEERNRGNFPPRFSGRQFPNYSSELNVNALELEDSALYLCASTLEGRAQHFGDGTRLSIL.

This chain connects TRBV6-1 to TRBJ2-2; TRBD2 is a possible D gene (5 bases). The V gene's germline CDR1 is MNHNS and CDR2 SASEGT. V was pared by 4 bases and J by 5 bases, with 17 bases between. The CDR3 length is 16 residues. As DNA, the CDR3 is TGTGCCAGCAGTGTTGTTACGGGGTGGGAAACCGGGGAGCTGTTTTTT. Translation: CASSVVTGWETGELFF.

This chain connects TRBV7-9 to TRBJ1-2, with D possibly being TRBD1 (5 bases). Trimming stripped 4 bases from V and 4 bases from J, with 13 bases between. Germline V gene data show CDR1 as SEHNR and CDR2 as FQNEAQ (reference sequence). There are 14 residues in the CDR3. In DNA form, the CDR3 reads TGTGCCAGCAGCTCGAGAGTGGACACCTATGGCTACACCTTC. Amino acids: CASSSRVDTYGYTF.

The V gene is TRBV5-1, the J gene TRBJ1-4; TRBD1 agrees at 7 bases. CDR1 is SGHRS, CDR2 YFSETQ, per germline. J lost 8 bases, V lost 0 bases, and 7 bases had no gene match. The CDR3 is made up of 15 amino acids. The chain's CDR3 is CASSLERGHDEKLFF. CDR3 nucleotide sequence: TGCGCCAGCAGCTTGGAGAGGGGGCACGACGAAAAACTGTTTTTT.